The 14 T cell receptor beta chains below were found in one sample sequenced in a study of T cells in women clearing cervical HPV infection. Produced via immunoSEQ multiplex PCR; TCRdb's table is partial and in-frame only. This sample contains 20,000 to 25,000 clones. The sequencing sample was made of blood buffy coat. The receptors derive from a woman between 18 and 70 years old with a cervical HPV16 infection that either progressed to CIN3+ or cleared (not recorded which).

With respect to this clone: Read coverage stops 3 residues before the CDR3 terminus; the germline J gene supplies the remainder. This chain joins TRBV2 and TRBJ1-1, with D possibly matching TRBD1 (5 bases). Germline V lookup: CDR1 SNHLY, CDR2 FYNNEI. CDR3 size: 11 residues. The CDR3 spells CASSGNTGAFF. The covered CDR3 bases are TGTGCCAGCAGTGGGAATACAGGA.

The CDR3 spells CASSPGEGNIQYF. CDR3 bases read: TGTGCCAGTTCGCCGGGGGAAGGAAACATT. This rearrangement joins TRBV7-9 to TRBJ2-4; the D gene is possibly TRBD2 (6 bases). The read gets to within 3 residues of the CDR3 end, and the germline J gene fills in the rest. Germline V gene data show CDR1 as SEHNR and CDR2 as FQNEAQ (reference sequence). The CDR3 extends over 13 amino acids. The germline V and J ends were trimmed by 9 bases and 6 bases, with 15 bases remaining between them.

Notes on this clone: The read ends 3 residues before the CDR3 terminus; that terminus is restored from the germline J gene. The chain recombines TRBV7-6 with TRBJ2-1; TRBD2 matches 8 bases. J was trimmed by 8 bases and V by 6 bases; bases with no gene match: 15. CDR1 and CDR2 (germline): SGHVS, FNYEAQ. This CDR3 comprises 16 residues. The CDR3 spells CASSYYPGGGAYEQFF. CDR3 bases read: TGTGCCAGCAGTTATTATCCCGGGGGGGGCGCTTATGAG.

Worth noting for this clone: The CDR3 goes on 3 residues after the read ends, and that part is filled in from the germline J gene. The chain couples TRBV6-2 or TRBV6-3 to TRBJ2-7, with 10 bases aligning to TRBD1. The germline CDR1 and CDR2 sequences are MNHEY and SVGEGT. V lost 6 bases, J lost 4 bases, and 3 bases stayed unmatched. There are 13 residues in the CDR3. CDR3 loop: CASSGDRGYEQYF. The sequenced CDR3 bases are TGTGCCAGCAGCGGGGACAGGGGATACGAG.

CDR3 residues: CASSLVASGANVLFF. CDR3 DNA, as far as it was read: TGTGCCAGCAGCTTAGTAGCTTCTGGGGCCAACGTA. This sequence joins TRBV7-9 and TRBJ1-4; perhaps TRBD1 as D (5 bases). The CDR3 end falls 3 residues outside the read, so it is completed with the germline J gene. This CDR3 has 15 amino acids. The germline V gene encodes CDR1 SEHNR and CDR2 FQNEAQ (reference sequence).

A remark on this clone: The CDR3 end falls 3 residues outside the read, so it is completed with the germline J gene. V usage is TRBV19 and J usage is TRBJ2-2; 9 bases map to TRBD1. V lost 5 bases and J lost 5; bases outside the gene matches: 3. The germline V gene encodes CDR1 LNHDA and CDR2 SQIVND (reference sequence). This CDR3 has 14 amino acids. The CDR3 sequence: CASSRGQGTGELFF. CDR3 DNA (partial): TGTGCCAGTAGTCGGGGACAGGGAACCGGGGAG.

Note on this clone: The DNA ends 3 residues before the CDR3 does, and the rest of the CDR3 is filled in from the germline J gene. The J gene is TRBJ1-2, the V gene TRBV9; D perhaps matches TRBD1 (6 bases). V lost 0 bases to trimming and J lost 2 bases, with 14 bases between them. The V gene's germline CDR1 is SGDLS and CDR2 YYNGEE. This CDR3 comprises 16 residues. The part of the CDR3 DNA that was read is TGTGCCAGCAGCGTAGACTGGGACAAAAACAACTATGGC. This gives the protein CASSVDWDKNNYG. The full CDR3 sequence reads CASSVDWDKNNYGYTF.

Note on this clone: The CDR3 end lies 3 residues beyond the end of the read and is filled in from the germline J gene. The chain combines TRBV19 with TRBJ1-4; TRBD1 matches at 7 bases. The CDR3 consists of 13 residues. Germline V gene data show CDR1 as LNHDA and CDR2 as SQIVND (reference sequence). V was clipped by 10 bases and J by 3 bases; unmatched bases: 5. The CDR3 loop reads CATRTGANEKLFF. The CDR3 bases that were read are TGTGCCACCAGGACAGGAGCTAATGAAAAA.

With regard to this clone: The read terminates 3 residues ahead of where the CDR3 ends, so the germline J gene completes it. The chain combines TRBV7-3 with TRBJ2-5; the D gene is possibly TRBD1 (5 bases). This CDR3 region has 13 residues. V lost 2 bases to trimming and J lost 5 bases, with 9 bases between them. Germline lookup yields CDR1 SGHTA and CDR2 FQGTGA. CDR3 sequence: CASSLFRDETQYF. Incomplete CDR3 DNA: TGTGCCAGCAGCTTATTCAGGGATGAGACC. Using reference TRBV7-3 and TRBJ2-5 for the parts outside the CDR3, the full variable domain is GAGVSQTPSNKVTEKGKYVELRCDPISGHTALYWYRQSLGQGPEFLIYFQGTGAADDSGLPNDRFFAVRPEGSVSTLKIQRTERGDSAVYLCASSLFRDETQYFGPGTRLLVL.

With regard to this clone: The read comes to an end 3 residues before the CDR3 does, leaving the germline J gene to fill in the end. V usage is TRBV5-1 and J usage is TRBJ1-3; a weak D match, TRBD1 (5 bases). The ends were cut back, 2 bases at V and 0 bases at J, with 9 bases in the middle. CDR1 is SGHRS, CDR2 YFSETQ, per germline. This CDR3 comprises 15 residues. The CDR3 bases that were read are TGCGCCAGCAGCTTCGGCGGGGGCTCTGGAAACACC. Translation: CASSFGGGSGNT. The whole CDR3 sequence is CASSFGGGSGNTIYF.

In the case of this clone: The read terminates 3 residues ahead of where the CDR3 ends, so the germline J gene completes it. The rearrangement uses TRBV7-9 and TRBJ1-1, with D hard to call. Germline lookup yields CDR1 SEHNR and CDR2 FQNEAQ (reference sequence). The CDR3 length is 12 residues. The part of the CDR3 DNA that was read is TGTGCCCTTCGGGGAGGACTCGGTGGA. Protein product: CALRGGLGG. The CDR3 reads in full as CALRGGLGGAFF. The whole variable domain, filled in from reference TRBV7-9 and TRBJ1-1, reads DTGVSQNPRHKITKRGQNVTFRCDPISEHNRLYWYRQTLGQGPEFLTYFQNEAQLEKSRLLSDRFSAERPKGSFSTLEIQRTEQGDSAMYLCALRGGLGGAFFGQGTRLTVV.

A remark on this clone: The read finishes 3 residues shy of the CDR3 end, and the germline J gene is used to complete it. The gene calls are TRBV19 and TRBJ2-4, with a weak D call TRBD2 (5 bases). The CDR3 has 12 residues. Germline CDR1 LNHDA, CDR2 SQIVND (reference sequence). Incomplete CDR3 DNA: TGTGCCAGTAATTACCTCGGGGATGGT. This encodes CASNYLGDG. The whole CDR3 reads CASNYLGDGQYF.

Worth noting for this clone: The CDR3 end is not reached by the read, which stops 3 residues before it; the germline J gene fills it in. This chain links TRBV18 with TRBJ1-2; tentative D call: TRBD1 (5 bases). Germline CDR1 KGHSH, CDR2 LQKENI. The CDR3 spans 11 residues. Partial CDR3 DNA: TGTGCCAGCTCACCGGACATTGAC. Translating it yields CASSPDID. The CDR3, in full, reads CASSPDIDYTF.

Notes on this clone: The read gets to within 3 residues of the CDR3 end, and the germline J gene fills in the rest. The chain has TRBV11-2 and TRBJ2-3; the D gene is possibly TRBD2 (6 bases). The CDR3 covers 14 residues. Germline V gives CDR1 SGHAT, CDR2 FQNNGV. V lost 2 bases, J lost 4 bases, and 10 bases lay in between. CDR3 amino acids: CASSLPGVADTQYF. CDR3 DNA (partial): TGTGCCAGCAGCTTACCGGGGGTGGCAGATACG.